This section outlines one T cell receptor (beta chain) sequence together with its context. This CDR3 region has 16 residues. CDR1 MNHEY and CDR2 SMNVEV come from the germline V gene (reference sequence). Between the trimmed V and J ends, which lost 4 bases and 6 bases, there was a span of 19 bases. The sample belongs to a study of cytomegalovirus exposure and HLA in healthy donors. Use of 60 Vbeta and 13 Jbeta primers characterized the PCR. Some clones are missing from TCRdb's copy, which holds only in-frame ones; the method was immunoSEQ multiplex PCR. The table lists 160,000 or so clones, around 69% of them singletons.

The sample comprised PBMCs. The sequence derives from a woman aged 25 to 39 in good health and CMV-seronegative. The gene calls are TRBV27 and TRBJ2-4; perhaps TRBD1 as D (5 bases). CDR3 loop: CASSSRPTGPLNIQYF. The DNA of the CDR3 is TGTGCCAGCAGTTCCCGCCCCACAGGTCCGCTAAACATTCAGTACTTC.